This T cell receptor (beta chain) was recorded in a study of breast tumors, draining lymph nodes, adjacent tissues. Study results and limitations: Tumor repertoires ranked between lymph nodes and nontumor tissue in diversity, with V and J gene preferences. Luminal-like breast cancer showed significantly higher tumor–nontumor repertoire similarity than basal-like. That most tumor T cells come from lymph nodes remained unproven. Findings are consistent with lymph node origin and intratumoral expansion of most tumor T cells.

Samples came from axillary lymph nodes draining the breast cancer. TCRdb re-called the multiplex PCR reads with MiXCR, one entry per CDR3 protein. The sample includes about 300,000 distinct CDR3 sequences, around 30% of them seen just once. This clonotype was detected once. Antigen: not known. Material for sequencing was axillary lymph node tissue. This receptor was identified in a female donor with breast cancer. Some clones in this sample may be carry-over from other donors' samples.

The CDR3 protein is CASSQKGTGVYEQYF. CDR3 in DNA: TGTGCCAGCAGTCAAAAGGGGACAGGGGTCTACGAGCAGTACTTC. V is TRBV27 and J is TRBJ2-7; 10 positions agree with TRBD1. Germline CDR1 is MNHEY and CDR2 is SMNVEV (reference sequence). The CDR3 runs 15 residues. V shed 5 bases, J shed 3 bases, and the junction held 7 bases outside the gene matches.